This entry lists 4 T cell receptor beta chains sequenced from one sample in a study of Graves' ophthalmopathy and Graves' hyperthyroidism. The sequenced template was RNA, covering the TCR beta CDR3 region. Scientists carried out first-round RT-PCR using HTBI primers and then a second-round multiplex PCR. Via MiXCR, TCRdb re-called the multiplex PCR reads, giving one row per CDR3 protein. There are hundreds of thousands of distinct CDR3 sequences in the sample; around 21% occur only once, and around 3.2% lies in the top ten. Material: peripheral blood. These receptors all stem from a woman aged 18-30 years with stable Graves' hyperthyroidism.

In its sample, this clonotype was seen many times. The V and J genes are TRBV6-2 or TRBV6-3 and TRBJ1-2, with D unresolved. V lost 0 bases, J lost 2 bases, and 13 bases lay in between. Germline V CDR1 and CDR2: MNHEY, SVGEGT. This CDR3 comprises 16 residues. CDR3 bases: TGTGCCAGCAGTTACTCGAGCCTCCTTAGCAACTATGGCTACACCTTC. Translation gives CASSYSSLLSNYGYTF.

This clonotype was observed many times. The chain employs TRBV28 and TRBJ2-7, with TRBD1 identical over 8 bases. Trimming at V came to 7 bases and at J to 3 bases, leaving 5 bases not matched to a gene. Germline V lookup: CDR1 MDHEN, CDR2 SYDVKM. The CDR3 totals 13 residues. The CDR3 region has the DNA TGTGCCAGCACCCTCGGACAGGGCTACGAGCAGTACTTC. Protein sequence: CASTLGQGYEQYF. Full variable domain (outside the CDR3, taken from reference TRBV28 and TRBJ2-7): DVKVTQSSRYLVKRTGEKVFLECVQDMDHENMFWYRQDPGLGLRLIYFSYDVKMKEKGDIPEGYSVSREKKERFSLILESASTNQTSMYLCASTLGQGYEQYFGPGTRLTVT.

On this clonotype: Given a much more abundant clone one base away, this may be a read error. V is TRBV29-1 and J is TRBJ1-1; 7 nucleotides agree with TRBD1. V trimming: 2 bases; J trimming: 4 bases; junction bases outside the gene matches: 1. CDR1 is SQVTM and CDR2 is ANQGSEA in the germline V gene. CDR3 length: 12 amino acids. For the CDR3, the DNA is TGCAGCGTTGAAAGGGGGCGCACTGAAGCTTTCTTT. Translation gives CSVERGRTEAFF.

This clonotype was counted many times. This chain's CDR3 is CAISIDRGLNTEAFF. CDR3 coding DNA: TGTGCCATCAGTATCGACAGGGGACTGAACACTGAAGCTTTCTTT. This chain links TRBV10-3 with TRBJ1-1, with 8 nucleotides matching TRBD1. V lost 5 bases to trimming and J lost 0 bases; unmatched junction nucleotides: 5. CDR3 length: 15 residues. The germline V gene has CDR1 ENHRY and CDR2 SYGVKD.